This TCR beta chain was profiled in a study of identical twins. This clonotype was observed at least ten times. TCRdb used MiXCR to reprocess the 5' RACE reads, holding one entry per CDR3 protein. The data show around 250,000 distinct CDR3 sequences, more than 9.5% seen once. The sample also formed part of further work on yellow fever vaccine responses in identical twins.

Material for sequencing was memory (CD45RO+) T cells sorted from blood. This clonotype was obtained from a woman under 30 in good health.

The CDR3 loop reads CASSLETGGFTQYF. Written as DNA, the CDR3 is TGTGCCAGCAGCTTAGAAACAGGAGGGTTTACCCAGTACTTC. The chain is built from TRBV7-9 and TRBJ2-5; tentative D call: TRBD2 (6 bases). The germline V gene encodes CDR1 SEHNR and CDR2 FQNEAQ (reference sequence). This CDR3 is built from 14 residues. V was trimmed by 1 base and J by 8 bases, leaving 14 bases between them. The variable domain in full, with the rest retrieved from reference TRBV7-9 and TRBJ2-5, is DTGVSQNPRHKITKRGQNVTFRCDPISEHNRLYWYRQTLGQGPEFLTYFQNEAQLEKSRLLSDRFSAERPKGSFSTLEIQRTEQGDSAMYLCASSLETGGFTQYFGPGTRLLVL.